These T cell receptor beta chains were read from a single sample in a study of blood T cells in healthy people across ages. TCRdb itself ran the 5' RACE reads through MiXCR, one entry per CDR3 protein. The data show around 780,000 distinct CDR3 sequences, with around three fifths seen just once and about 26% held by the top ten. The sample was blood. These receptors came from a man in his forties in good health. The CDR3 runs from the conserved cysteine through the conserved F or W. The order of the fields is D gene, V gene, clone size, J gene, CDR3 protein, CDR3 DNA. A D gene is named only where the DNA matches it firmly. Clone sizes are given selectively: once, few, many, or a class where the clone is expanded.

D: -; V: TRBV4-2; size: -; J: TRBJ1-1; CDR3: CASSQEAKGNTEAFF; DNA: TGTGCCAGCAGCCAAGAAGCGAAGGGTAACACTGAAGCTTTCTTT
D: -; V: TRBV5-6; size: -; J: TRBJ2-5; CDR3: CASSLGGRKTQYF; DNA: TGTGCCAGCAGCTTGGGCGGCAGGAAGACCCAGTACTTC
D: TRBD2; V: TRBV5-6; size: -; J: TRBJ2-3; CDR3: CASSEGLAGYTQYF; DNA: TGTGCCAGCAGCGAGGGACTAGCGGGTTATACGCAGTATTTT
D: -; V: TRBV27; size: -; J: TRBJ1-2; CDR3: CASSHQGNYGYTF; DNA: TGTGCCAGCAGTCATCAGGGGAACTATGGCTACACCTTC
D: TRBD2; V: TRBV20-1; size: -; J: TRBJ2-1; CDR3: CSGSGGAAYNEQFF; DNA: TGCAGTGGCTCGGGGGGGGCAGCCTACAATGAGCAGTTCTTC
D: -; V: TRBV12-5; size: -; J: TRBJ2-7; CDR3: CASGLSRSPENEQYF; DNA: TGTGCTAGTGGTTTATCCAGGAGCCCCGAGAATGAGCAGTACTTC
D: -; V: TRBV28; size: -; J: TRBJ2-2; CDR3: CASSLVHPGPGELFF; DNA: TGTGCCAGCAGTCTCGTCCATCCGGGGCCCGGGGAGCTGTTTTTT
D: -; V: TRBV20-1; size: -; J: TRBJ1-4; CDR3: CSARDSLSGTNEKLFF; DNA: TGCAGTGCTAGAGATTCCCTCTCGGGAACTAATGAAAAACTGTTTTTT
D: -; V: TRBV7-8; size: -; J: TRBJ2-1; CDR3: CASSRLWVDEQFF; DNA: TGTGCCAGCAGCCGCCTCTGGGTGGATGAGCAGTTCTTC
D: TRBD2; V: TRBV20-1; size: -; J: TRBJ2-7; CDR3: CSARTSGRGEQYF; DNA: TGCAGTGCCCGGACTAGCGGGAGGGGCGAGCAGTACTTC
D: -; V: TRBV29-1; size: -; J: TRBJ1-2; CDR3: CSVEDGRRYMGYTF; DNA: TGCAGCGTTGAGGATGGCAGGAGATATATGGGCTACACCTTC
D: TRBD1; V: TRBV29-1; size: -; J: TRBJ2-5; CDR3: CSVAGIGTVQETQYF; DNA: TGCAGCGTCGCCGGGATTGGGACAGTCCAAGAGACCCAGTACTTC
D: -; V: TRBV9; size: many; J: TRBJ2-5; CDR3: CASSVGQGETQYF; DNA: TGTGCCAGCAGCGTAGGGCAGGGAGAGACCCAGTACTTC
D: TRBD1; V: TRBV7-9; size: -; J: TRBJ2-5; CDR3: CASSGGQGAQETQYF; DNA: TGTGCCAGCAGCGGGGGGCAGGGGGCACAAGAGACCCAGTACTTC
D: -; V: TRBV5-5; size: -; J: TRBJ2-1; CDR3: CASSGGISSYNEQFF; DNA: TGTGCCAGCAGCGGCGGTATTAGCTCCTACAATGAGCAGTTCTTC
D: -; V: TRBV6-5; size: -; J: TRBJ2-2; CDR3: CASSYSRREGAVTGELFF; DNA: TGTGCCAGCAGTTACTCCCGAAGGGAGGGGGCCGTCACCGGGGAGCTGTTTTTT
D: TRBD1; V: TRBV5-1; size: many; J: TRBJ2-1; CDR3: CASSLARQGARNEQFF; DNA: TGCGCCAGCAGCTTGGCCCGTCAGGGGGCGCGGAATGAGCAGTTCTTC
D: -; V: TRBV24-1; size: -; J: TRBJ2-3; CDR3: CATSDPRQAATDTQYF; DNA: TGTGCCACCAGTGATCCCAGACAGGCGGCGACAGATACGCAGTATTTT
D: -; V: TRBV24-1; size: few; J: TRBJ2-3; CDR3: CATSDSSGASTDTQYF; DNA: TGTGCCACCAGTGATAGCAGCGGAGCTAGCACAGATACGCAGTATTTT
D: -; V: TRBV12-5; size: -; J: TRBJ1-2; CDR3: CARSGFERYGYTF; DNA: TGTGCTAGGTCAGGGTTCGAACGCTATGGCTACACCTTC